Listed below are T cell receptor beta chains from one sample, sequenced in a study of blood T cells in healthy people across ages. A single record per CDR3 protein comes from TCRdb applying MiXCR to the 5' RACE reads. The sample includes approximately 1.5 million distinct CDR3 sequences, approximately 42% seen only once; the top ten take approximately 4%. The specimen sequenced was blood. The source of these receptors is a woman between 18 and 29 years old in good health. Both conserved end residues are part of each CDR3. D genes are given only for firm matches. Clone size appears in some rows only: once, few, many, or a class for an expanded clone.

v_gene	d_gene	len	j_gene	abundance	CDR3aa	CDR3nt
TRBV6-2/TRBV6-3	-	12	TRBJ1-2	-	CASNEDRYGYTF	TGTGCCAGCAACGAGGACAGATATGGCTACACCTTC
TRBV28	-	14	TRBJ2-1	-	CTSSSSGVNNEQFF	TGTACCAGCAGTTCTTCAGGGGTTAACAATGAGCAGTTCTTC
TRBV7-2	TRBD1	13	TRBJ2-7	many	CASSLLGTAEQYF	TGTGCCAGCAGCTTACTCGGGACAGCCGAGCAGTACTTC
TRBV6-2/TRBV6-3	-	13	TRBJ2-7	-	CASRAYEEDEQYF	TGTGCCAGCAGGGCCTATGAGGAGGACGAGCAGTACTTC
TRBV27	-	12	TRBJ2-3	-	CASRDQTDTQYF	TGTGCCAGCAGGGACCAAACAGATACGCAGTATTTT
TRBV2	-	14	TRBJ1-5	-	CASRTGFWNQPQHF	TGTGCCAGCAGAACAGGGTTTTGGAATCAGCCCCAGCATTTT
TRBV27	TRBD1	15	TRBJ2-7	-	CASSLFNRGPYEQYF	TGTGCCAGCAGTTTATTCAACAGGGGGCCCTACGAGCAGTACTTC
TRBV2	-	13	TRBJ1-2	-	CASSEIWRYGYTF	TGTGCCAGCAGTGAAATATGGAGATATGGCTACACCTTC
TRBV2	TRBD2	15	TRBJ2-2	few	CASRAGTSYTGELFF	TGTGCCAGCAGGGCCGGGACTAGCTACACCGGGGAGCTGTTTTTT
TRBV28	TRBD2	16	TRBJ2-1	few	CASSSRLAGGDNEQFF	TGTGCCAGCAGTTCCCGACTAGCGGGAGGAGACAATGAGCAGTTCTTC
TRBV6-2/TRBV6-3	-	17	TRBJ1-2	-	CASSSLIGDAFSYGYTF	TGTGCCAGCAGTTCCCTAATCGGGGACGCTTTCTCCTATGGCTACACCTTC
TRBV7-9	-	16	TRBJ2-7	few	CASSSSTVLSYNEQYF	TGTGCCAGCAGCTCGTCGACAGTTCTCTCCTACAATGAGCAGTACTTC
TRBV10-3	-	14	TRBJ1-1	-	CAITRVSGDTEAFF	TGTGCCATCACCAGGGTTTCGGGGGACACTGAAGCTTTCTTT
TRBV6-5	-	13	TRBJ1-4	many	CASRRTTNEKLFF	TGTGCCAGCAGAAGAACAACTAATGAAAAACTGTTTTTT
TRBV11-2	-	15	TRBJ2-4	-	CASSSTVAPKNIQYF	TGTGCCAGCAGCTCGACAGTGGCGCCCAAAAACATTCAGTACTTC
TRBV10-3	TRBD2	14	TRBJ2-1	few	CAISSGTSYNEQFF	TGTGCCATCAGCAGCGGGACCTCCTACAATGAGCAGTTCTTC
TRBV10-3	TRBD2	15	TRBJ2-3	-	CAISERASGMSTQYF	TGTGCCATCAGTGAGAGGGCTAGCGGGATGAGTACGCAGTATTTT
TRBV28	-	13	TRBJ2-4	few	CASSFVSGNIQYF	TGTGCCAGCAGTTTTGTGAGTGGAAACATTCAGTACTTC
TRBV4-3	-	18	TRBJ1-5	-	CASSQDWPGHYSNQPQHF	TGCGCCAGCAGCCAAGATTGGCCAGGGCATTATAGCAATCAGCCCCAGCATTTT
TRBV9	TRBD2	13	TRBJ2-1	many	CASSGGLGGEQFF	TGTGCCAGCAGCGGGGGACTAGGAGGTGAGCAGTTCTTC
TRBV3-1	-	13	TRBJ2-7	few	CASSQEGDGSQYF	TGTGCCAGCAGCCAAGAAGGGGATGGTTCCCAGTACTTC
TRBV20-1	TRBD1	14	TRBJ1-2	-	CSAAHRGLYYGYTF	TGCAGTGCGGCACACAGGGGTCTTTACTATGGCTACACCTTC
TRBV2	-	13	TRBJ2-7	few	CASSGGLVYEQYF	TGTGCCAGCAGTGGGGGGCTGGTCTACGAGCAGTACTTC
TRBV7-2	-	13	TRBJ2-3	many	CASSLEDSDTQYF	TGTGCCAGCAGCTTAGAGGATTCTGATACGCAGTATTTT
TRBV6-4	-	13	TRBJ2-3	once	CASSGTNSDTQYF	TGTGCCAGCAGCGGAACAAATTCTGATACGCAGTATTTT
TRBV4-3	TRBD1	12	TRBJ2-1	-	CASSQGTGWQFF	TGCGCCAGCAGCCAAGGGACAGGTTGGCAGTTCTTC
TRBV28	TRBD2	17	TRBJ2-1	-	CASSSRTGRSRGNEQFF	TGTGCCAGCAGTTCGAGGACCGGGAGGTCCCGAGGCAATGAGCAGTTCTTC
TRBV12-3/TRBV12-4	-	14	TRBJ2-1	-	CASTTGSSYNEQFF	TGTGCCAGCACCACCGGAAGCTCCTACAATGAGCAGTTCTTC
TRBV25-1	-	17	TRBJ1-2	few	CASSETDLREGPYGYTF	TGTGCCAGCAGTGAGACCGATCTCCGGGAGGGACCCTATGGCTACACCTTC
TRBV7-9	-	15	TRBJ1-2	-	CASSLDSTSNYGYTF	TGTGCCAGCAGCTTGGACAGCACATCTAACTATGGCTACACCTTC
TRBV7-2	-	15	TRBJ2-1	few	CTSSQPRDLLHEQFF	TGTACCAGCAGCCAGCCCCGGGACTTGCTCCATGAGCAGTTCTTC
TRBV7-9	-	14	TRBJ1-1	-	CASSLLTGVHKAFF	TGTGCCAGCAGCTTACTAACCGGGGTACACAAAGCTTTCTTT
TRBV6-6	TRBD1	15	TRBJ2-1	-	CASSYPDRGHREQFF	TGTGCCAGCAGTTACCCTGACAGGGGGCATCGAGAGCAGTTCTTC
TRBV20-1	TRBD1	13	TRBJ1-2	-	CSARGYRGDGYTF	TGCAGTGCTAGAGGGTACAGGGGCGATGGCTACACCTTC
TRBV20-1	-	15	TRBJ2-1	-	CSAPLPGHLNNEQFF	TGCAGTGCCCCACTGCCGGGACACCTAAACAATGAGCAGTTCTTC
TRBV20-1	-	12	TRBJ1-2	few	CSSCADLYGYTF	TGCAGTTCTTGCGCAGATCTCTATGGCTACACCTTC
TRBV28	-	14	TRBJ1-3	-	CASIGRVGLNTIYF	TGTGCCAGCATTGGCCGGGTCGGGTTGAACACCATATATTTT
TRBV5-5	-	16	TRBJ2-5	-	CASSLAGWNLQETQYF	TGTGCCAGCAGCTTGGCCGGGTGGAACCTCCAAGAGACCCAGTACTTC
TRBV28	-	13	TRBJ1-6	-	CASSPGLGSPLHF	TGTGCCAGCAGTCCGGGTTTGGGTTCACCCCTCCACTTT
TRBV20-1	TRBD1	17	TRBJ1-2	few	CSAGGQGGLQPNYGYTF	TGCAGTGCTGGAGGACAGGGAGGGCTTCAACCTAACTATGGCTACACCTTC
TRBV2	-	12	TRBJ2-7	-	CASSGFGYEQYF	TGTGCCAGCAGCGGATTCGGTTACGAGCAGTACTTC
TRBV24-1	TRBD1	17	TRBJ2-4	-	CATSAPGARGQGNIQYF	TGTGCCACCAGTGCCCCTGGGGCCCGCGGACAGGGGAACATTCAGTACTTC
TRBV25-1	-	13	TRBJ2-5	-	CASSDSRKETQYF	TGTGCCAGCAGTGATAGCCGGAAGGAGACCCAGTACTTC
TRBV14	TRBD2	20	TRBJ2-1	-	CASSPSRLSGIKWSYNEQFF	TGTGCCAGCAGCCCCAGCAGACTAAGCGGGATCAAATGGTCCTACAATGAGCAGTTCTTC
TRBV28	-	12	TRBJ2-1	few	CASSLEQREQFF	TGTGCCAGCAGTTTAGAGCAGAGAGAGCAGTTCTTC
TRBV20-1	-	12	TRBJ1-2	-	CSSTPASYGYTF	TGCAGTTCTACACCAGCCTCCTATGGCTACACCTTC
TRBV20-1	TRBD1	12	TRBJ2-7	few	CSAVRTGDEQYF	TGCAGTGCTGTGCGGACAGGGGACGAGCAGTACTTC